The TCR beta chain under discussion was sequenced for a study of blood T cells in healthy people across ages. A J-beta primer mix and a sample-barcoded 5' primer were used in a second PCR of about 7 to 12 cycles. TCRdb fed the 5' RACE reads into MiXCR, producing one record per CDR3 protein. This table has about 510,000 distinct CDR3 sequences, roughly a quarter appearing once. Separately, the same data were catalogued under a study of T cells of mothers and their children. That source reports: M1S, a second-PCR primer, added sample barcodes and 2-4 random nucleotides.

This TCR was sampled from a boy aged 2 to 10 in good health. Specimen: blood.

In nucleotides, the CDR3 is TGCAGTGCTAGAGACCCTCATGTGGTTCACAACTATGGCTACACCTTC. Protein product: CSARDPHVVHNYGYTF. The V and J genes are TRBV20-1 and TRBJ1-2; no reliable D call. The CDR3 has 16 residues. CDR1 is DFQATT and CDR2 is SNEGSKA in the germline V gene (reference sequence). Trimming removed 0 bases from V and 2 bases from J, with 16 bases in between.